This T cell receptor (beta chain) was retrieved from a study of chemoradiotherapy in HPV16-positive cancers. Regarding the study as a whole: Candidate HPV-specific clones and E7-related TCR motifs grew in tumor during treatment. In HPV16-positive patients, HPV-responsive T-cell expansion tracked better recurrence-free survival.

Samples were taken several times over chemoradiotherapy. Method: immunoSEQ multiplex PCR; TCRdb's copy keeps in-frame clones and lacks some. There are about 33,000 clones in the sample; about 85% occur only once, and about 2% lies in the top ten. The CDR3 loop spans 15 amino acids. Per the germline V gene, CDR1 is SGHRS and CDR2 is YFSETQ. Trimming took 0 bases from V and 3 from J; bases not matched to a gene: 5. The table lists this clone with a few counts. Its antigen is undetermined. The specimen comprised blood, sampled from a patient who underwent chemoradiotherapy. The sequence was obtained from a human donor with HPV-associated anogenital cancer. The V call is TRBV5-1, the J call TRBJ1-2; 7 nucleotides align to TRBD1. CDR3 protein: CASSLVLGQDYGYTF. Written as DNA, the CDR3 is TGCGCCAGCAGCTTGGTCCTCGGACAGGACTATGGCTACACCTTC.